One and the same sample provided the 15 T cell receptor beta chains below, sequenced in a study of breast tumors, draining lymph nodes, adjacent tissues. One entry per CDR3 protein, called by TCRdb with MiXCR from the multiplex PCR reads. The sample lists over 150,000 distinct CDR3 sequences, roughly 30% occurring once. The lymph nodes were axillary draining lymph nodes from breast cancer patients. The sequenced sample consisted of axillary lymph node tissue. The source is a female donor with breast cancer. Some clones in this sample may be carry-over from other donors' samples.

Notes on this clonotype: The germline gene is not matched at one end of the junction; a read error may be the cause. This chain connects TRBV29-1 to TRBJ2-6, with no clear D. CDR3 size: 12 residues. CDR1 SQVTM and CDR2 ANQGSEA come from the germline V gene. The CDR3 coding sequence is TGCAGCGTTGACACCCTTGGGAACACTGAAGCTTTC. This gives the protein CSVDTLGNTEAF.

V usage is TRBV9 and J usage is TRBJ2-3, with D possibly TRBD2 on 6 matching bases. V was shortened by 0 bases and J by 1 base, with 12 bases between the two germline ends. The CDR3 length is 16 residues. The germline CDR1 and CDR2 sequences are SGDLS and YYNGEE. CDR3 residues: CASSVAPGEGTDTQYF. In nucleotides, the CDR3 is TGTGCCAGCAGCGTAGCTCCGGGGGAAGGCACAGATACGCAGTATTTT.

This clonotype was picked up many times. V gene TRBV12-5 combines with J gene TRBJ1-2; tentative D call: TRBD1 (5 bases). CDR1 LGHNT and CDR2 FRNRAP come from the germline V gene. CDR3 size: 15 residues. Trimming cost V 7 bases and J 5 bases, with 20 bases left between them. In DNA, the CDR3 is TGTGCTAGTGCCCGCGCTCCGGGACGGTTATATGGCTACACCTTC. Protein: CASARAPGRLYGYTF. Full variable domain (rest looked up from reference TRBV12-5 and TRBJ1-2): DARVTQTPRHKVTEMGQEVTMRCQPILGHNTVFWYRQTMMQGLELLAYFRNRAPLDDSGMPKDRFSAEMPDATLATLKIQPSEPRDSAVYFCASARAPGRLYGYTFGSGTRLTVV.

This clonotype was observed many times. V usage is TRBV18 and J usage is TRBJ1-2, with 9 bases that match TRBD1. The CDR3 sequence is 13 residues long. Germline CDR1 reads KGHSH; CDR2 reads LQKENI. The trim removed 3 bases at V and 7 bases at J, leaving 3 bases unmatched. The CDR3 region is CASSPDRGVGYTF. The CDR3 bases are TGTGCCAGCTCACCGGACAGGGGCGTTGGCTACACCTTC. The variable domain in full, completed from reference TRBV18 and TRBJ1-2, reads NAGVMQNPRHLVRRRGQEARLRCSPMKGHSHVYWYRQLPEEGLKFMVYLQKENIIDESGMPKERFSAEFPKEGPSILRIQQVVRGDSAAYFCASSPDRGVGYTFGSGTRLTVV.

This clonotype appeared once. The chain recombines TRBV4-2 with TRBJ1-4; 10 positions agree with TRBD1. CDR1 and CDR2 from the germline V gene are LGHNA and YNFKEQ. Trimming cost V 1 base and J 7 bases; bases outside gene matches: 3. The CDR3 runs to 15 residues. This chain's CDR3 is CASSQAGQGGEKLFF. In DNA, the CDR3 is TGTGCCAGCAGCCAAGCAGGACAGGGGGGTGAAAAACTGTTTTTT.

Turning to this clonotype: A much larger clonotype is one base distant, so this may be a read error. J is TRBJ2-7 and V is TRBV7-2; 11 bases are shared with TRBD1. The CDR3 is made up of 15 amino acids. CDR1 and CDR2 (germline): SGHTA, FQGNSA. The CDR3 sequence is CASSESGTGGYEQHF. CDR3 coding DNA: TGTGCCAGCAGCGAATCCGGGACAGGGGGTTACGAGCAGCACTTC.

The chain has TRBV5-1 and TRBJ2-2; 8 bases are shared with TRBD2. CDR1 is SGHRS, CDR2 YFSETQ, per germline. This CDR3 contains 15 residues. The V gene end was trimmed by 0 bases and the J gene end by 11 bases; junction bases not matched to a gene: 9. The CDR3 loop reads CASSLVGRGSGELFF. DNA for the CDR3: TGCGCCAGCAGCTTGGTCGGGAGGGGTTCAGGCGAGCTGTTTTTT.

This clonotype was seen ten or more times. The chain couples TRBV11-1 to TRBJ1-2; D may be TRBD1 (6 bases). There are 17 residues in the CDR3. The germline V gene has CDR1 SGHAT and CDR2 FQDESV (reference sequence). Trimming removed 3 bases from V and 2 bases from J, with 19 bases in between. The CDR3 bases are TGTGCCAGCAGCTTTTACGACCCCCGGGACAAGAACTATGGCTACACCTTC. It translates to CASSFYDPRDKNYGYTF.

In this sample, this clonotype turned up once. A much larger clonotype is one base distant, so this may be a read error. CDR3 sequence: CASSPYGANTDTQYF. Here the CDR3 DNA reads TGTGCCAGCAGTCCTTACGGGGCAAACACAGATACGCAGTATTTT. The V call is TRBV5-4, the J call TRBJ2-3, with D perhaps being TRBD1 or TRBD2 (5 bases each). This CDR3 spans 15 amino acids. Trimming removed 5 bases from V and 2 bases from J, with 15 bases in between. The germline CDR1 and CDR2 sequences are SGHNT and YYREEE (reference sequence).

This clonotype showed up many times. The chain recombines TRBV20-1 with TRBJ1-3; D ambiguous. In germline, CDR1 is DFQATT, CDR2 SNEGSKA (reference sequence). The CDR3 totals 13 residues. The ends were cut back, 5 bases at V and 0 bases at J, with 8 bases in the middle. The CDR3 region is CSARHSSGNTIYF. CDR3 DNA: TGCAGTGCTCGACACTCCTCTGGAAACACCATATATTTT.

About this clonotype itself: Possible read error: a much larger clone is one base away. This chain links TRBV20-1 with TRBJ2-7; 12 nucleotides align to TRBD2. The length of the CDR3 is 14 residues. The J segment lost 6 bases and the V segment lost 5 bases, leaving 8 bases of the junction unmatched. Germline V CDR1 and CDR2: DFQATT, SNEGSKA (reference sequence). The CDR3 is CSAGSSGRASEQYF. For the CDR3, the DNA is TGCAGTGCTGGATCTAGCGGGAGGGCCTCCGAGCAGTACTTC.

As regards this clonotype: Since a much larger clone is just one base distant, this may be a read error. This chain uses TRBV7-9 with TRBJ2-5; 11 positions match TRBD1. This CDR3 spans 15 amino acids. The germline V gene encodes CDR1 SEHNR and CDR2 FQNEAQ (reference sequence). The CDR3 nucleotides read TGTGCCAGCAGCTTAGGGACAGGGGGCTTTAAGACCCAGCACTTC. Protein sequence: CASSLGTGGFKTQHF.

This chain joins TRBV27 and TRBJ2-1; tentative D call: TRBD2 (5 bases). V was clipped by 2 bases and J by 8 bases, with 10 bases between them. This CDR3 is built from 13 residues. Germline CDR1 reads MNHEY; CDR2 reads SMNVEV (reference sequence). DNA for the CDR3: TGTGCCAGCAGTTTAATTGAGGGCGATGAGCAGTTCTTC. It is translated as CASSLIEGDEQFF.

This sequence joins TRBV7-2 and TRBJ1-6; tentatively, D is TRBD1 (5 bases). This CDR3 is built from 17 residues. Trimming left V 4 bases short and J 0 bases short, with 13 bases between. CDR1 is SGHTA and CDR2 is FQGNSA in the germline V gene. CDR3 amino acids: CASSSGLAYSYNSPLHF. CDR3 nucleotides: TGTGCCAGCAGCTCGGGACTAGCTTACTCCTATAATTCACCCCTCCACTTT.

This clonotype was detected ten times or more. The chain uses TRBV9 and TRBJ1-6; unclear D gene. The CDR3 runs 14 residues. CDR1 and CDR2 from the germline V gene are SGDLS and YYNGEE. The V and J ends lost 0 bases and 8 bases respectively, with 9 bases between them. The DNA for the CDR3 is TGTGCCAGCAGCGTAGGGCCGGAGCATTCACCCCTCCACTTT. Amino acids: CASSVGPEHSPLHF.